This T cell receptor beta chain was identified during a study of human T cells and chemical hapten exposure. The overall study: DPC at 2% was the sensitizing agent, placed on roughly 2 cm by roughly 2 cm of upper inner arm skin.

Noted time point: pre-sensitization, week 0. Treatment defined: therapeutic diphenylcyclopropenone sensitization with weekly scalp DPC. Researchers sampled blood before each patch test went on. For this clonotype: The junction shows a germline mismatch at one end, possibly a read error.

The germline V gene encodes CDR1 SEHNR and CDR2 FQNEAQ (reference sequence). The CDR3 consists of 14 residues. For the library, individual cDNA molecules each received unique molecular identifiers. TCRdb independently ran MiXCR on the RACE reads; one entry per CDR3 protein. The table includes under 110,000 distinct CDR3 sequences, around 12% detected once. This sequence joins TRBV7-9 and TRBJ2-2, with D tentatively TRBD2 (5 bases). This material consisted of whole blood, taken in connection with sensitization to the hapten diphenylcyclopropenone (DPC). This sequence was found in a woman between 45 and 65 years old with alopecia areata. Some clones in this sample may be carry-over from other donors' samples. CDR3 region: CASSDGTNTGEPFF. The CDR3 region has the DNA TGTGCCAGCAGCGACGGCACGAACACCGGGGAGCCGTTTTTT.